Listed below are T cell receptor beta chains from one sample, sequenced in a study of T cell changes during pregnancy in multiple sclerosis. Here immunoSEQ multiplex PCR was the method, and the copy in TCRdb shows in-frame clones only, minus some. The sample yields about 38,000 clones, about 95% seen once. The sample was CD4+ T cells from peripheral blood mononuclear cells, taken in the second trimester of pregnancy. These receptor sequences come from a female donor with multiple sclerosis, enrolled in a pregnancy study. Both conserved end residues are part of each CDR3. D genes are given only for firm matches. The size of a clone is reported for some rows only, either as once, few or many, or as a class for expanded clones.

v_call	j_call	clone_size	cdr3_length	d_call	cdr3_nt	cdr3_aa
TRBV5-4	TRBJ2-2	NA	15	NA	TGTGCCAGCAGCTTGGCAACTAAGAGGACCGGGGAGCTGTTTTTT	CASSLATKRTGELFF
TRBV4-2	TRBJ1-2	NA	16	NA	TGTGCCAGCAGCCAAGATCGGGGGGGAGCGAACTATGGCTACACCTTC	CASSQDRGGANYGYTF
TRBV14	TRBJ2-7	NA	14	NA	TGTGCCAGCAGCCAAGGAGGGTTCGACTACGAGCAGTACTTC	CASSQGGFDYEQYF
TRBV7-9	TRBJ2-1	NA	14	NA	TGTGCCAGCAGCCTACTCATAGGGGACAATGAGCAGTTCTTC	CASSLLIGDNEQFF
TRBV6-5	TRBJ1-6	NA	14	NA	TGTGCCAGCAGAGGCGTCGGGGGTAATTCACCCCTCCACTTT	CASRGVGGNSPLHF
TRBV11-2	TRBJ2-3	NA	12	NA	TGTGCCAGCAGCTTCCTCACAGATACGCAGTATTTT	CASSFLTDTQYF
TRBV5-1	TRBJ2-3	once	14	NA	TGCGCCAGCAGCTCCAGGGGAGCACGAGATACGCAGTATTTT	CASSSRGARDTQYF
TRBV19	TRBJ1-5	NA	15	TRBD1	TGTGCCAGTAGTCTCAGGGACAGGGTGAATCAGCCCCAGCATTTT	CASSLRDRVNQPQHF
TRBV14	TRBJ2-4	NA	14	NA	TGTGCCAGCAGCCGTTCGGGTTCCAAAAACATTCAGTACTTC	CASSRSGSKNIQYF
TRBV18	TRBJ1-4	NA	15	TRBD1	TGTGCCAGCTCACCAAGACAGGGAACAAGTGAAAAACTGTTTTTT	CASSPRQGTSEKLFF
TRBV28	TRBJ2-1	NA	14	NA	TGTGCCAGCAGTTTATTAGGAGGCTACAATGAGCAGTTCTTC	CASSLLGGYNEQFF
TRBV5-4	TRBJ2-5	NA	14	NA	TGTGCCAGCAGCCCCGCGGGGATCCAAGAGACCCAGTACTTC	CASSPAGIQETQYF
TRBV6-1	TRBJ2-7	NA	15	TRBD1	TGTGCCAGCAGAGCTCTTCCGGGACAGGGTTACGAGCAGTACTTC	CASRALPGQGYEQYF
TRBV29-1	TRBJ2-3	NA	15	NA	TGCAGCGTGGCCGGGAGGGACAGGGAAATGGATACGCAGTATTTT	CSVAGRDREMDTQYF
TRBV12-5	TRBJ1-2	NA	15	NA	TGTGCTAGTGGTTTCGGTGACGACAGAGACTATGGCTACACCTTC	CASGFGDDRDYGYTF
TRBV5-1	TRBJ2-1	NA	17	TRBD2	TGCGCCAGCACCTTAGCTGTGGGGCGCGGACTAGGGGCTGAGCAGTTCTTC	CASTLAVGRGLGAEQFF
TRBV19	TRBJ2-2	NA	14	NA	TGTGCCAGTAGTTTGGCCAGGGTCACCGGGGAGCTGTTTTTT	CASSLARVTGELFF
TRBV5-1	TRBJ1-1	NA	14	NA	TGCGCCAGCAGCTTGGAGGGGCAGGTCACTGAAGCTTTCTTT	CASSLEGQVTEAFF
TRBV5-1	TRBJ2-3	NA	16	NA	TGCGCCAGCAGCCCTCCCCAAGGAGGGGGCACAGATACGCAGTATTTT	CASSPPQGGGTDTQYF
TRBV19	TRBJ2-1	NA	16	NA	TGTGCCCCTGGGCAGGGCAGAACCAGCTCCTACAATGAGCAGTTCTTC	CAPGQGRTSSYNEQFF
TRBV5-1	TRBJ2-3	NA	17	TRBD2	TGCGCCAGCAGCTTTGGGACTAGCGGGGATCTCACAGATACGCAGTATTTT	CASSFGTSGDLTDTQYF
TRBV18	TRBJ1-3	NA	16	NA	TGTGCCAGCTCACCACCGGTTAGTCCCTCTGGAAACACCATATATTTT	CASSPPVSPSGNTIYF
TRBV19	TRBJ2-1	NA	12	NA	TGTGCCAGTAGTATGACATACAATGAGCAGTTCTTC	CASSMTYNEQFF
TRBV19	TRBJ1-5	NA	15	NA	TGTGCCAGTAGTAACCTAGGACAGCACGATTTTCCCCAGCATTTT	CASSNLGQHDFPQHF
TRBV7-8	TRBJ1-5	NA	16	NA	TGTGCCAGCAGTTTAGAGGGGGTCAATAGCAATCAGCCCCAGCATTTT	CASSLEGVNSNQPQHF
TRBV27	TRBJ1-1	NA	13	NA	TGTGCCAGCAGTATAAATCACAGGGATGAAGCTTTCTTT	CASSINHRDEAFF
TRBV19	TRBJ1-5	NA	16	TRBD1	TGTGCCAGTAGTTCCTCAAACAGGGGGCAGGGTCAGCCCCAGCATTTT	CASSSSNRGQGQPQHF
TRBV5-1	TRBJ1-2	NA	14	NA	TGCGCCAGCAGCTTGGGTGACAGAGAATACGGCTACACCTTC	CASSLGDREYGYTF
TRBV6-6	TRBJ2-3	once	16	NA	TGTGCCAGCAGTCACGACAGTTTCACTAGCACAGATACGCAGTATTTT	CASSHDSFTSTDTQYF